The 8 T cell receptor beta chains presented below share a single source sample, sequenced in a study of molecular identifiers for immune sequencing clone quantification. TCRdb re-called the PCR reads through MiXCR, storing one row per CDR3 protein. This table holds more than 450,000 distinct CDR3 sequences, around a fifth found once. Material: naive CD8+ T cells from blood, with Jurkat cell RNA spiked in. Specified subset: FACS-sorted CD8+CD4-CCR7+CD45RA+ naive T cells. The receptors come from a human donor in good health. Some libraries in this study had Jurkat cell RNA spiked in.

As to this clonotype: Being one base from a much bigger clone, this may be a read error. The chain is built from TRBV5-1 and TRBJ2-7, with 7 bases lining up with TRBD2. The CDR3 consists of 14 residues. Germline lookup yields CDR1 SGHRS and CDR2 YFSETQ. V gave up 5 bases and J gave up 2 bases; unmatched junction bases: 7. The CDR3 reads CASSPRSGAYEQYF. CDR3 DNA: TGCGCCAGCAGTCCCCGAAGCGGGGCCTACGAGCAGTACTTC. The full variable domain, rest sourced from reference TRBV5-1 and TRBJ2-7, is KAGVTQTPRYLIKTRGQQVTLSCSPISGHRSVSWYQQTPGQGLQFLFEYFSETQRNKGNFPGRFSGRQFSNSRSEMNVSTLELGDSALYLCASSPRSGAYEQYFGPGTRLTVT.

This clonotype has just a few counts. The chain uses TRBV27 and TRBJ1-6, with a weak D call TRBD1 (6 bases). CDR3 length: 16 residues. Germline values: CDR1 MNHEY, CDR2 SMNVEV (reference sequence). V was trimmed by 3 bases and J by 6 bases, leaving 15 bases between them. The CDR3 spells CASSLMGDMGNSPLHF. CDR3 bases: TGTGCCAGCAGTTTGATGGGGGACATGGGTAATTCACCCCTCCACTTT.

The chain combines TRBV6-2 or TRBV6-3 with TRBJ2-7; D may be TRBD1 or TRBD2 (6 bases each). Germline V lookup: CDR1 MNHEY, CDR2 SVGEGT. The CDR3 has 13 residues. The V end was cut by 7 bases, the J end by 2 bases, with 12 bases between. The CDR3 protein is CASTQGRTYEQYF. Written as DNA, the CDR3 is TGTGCCAGCACCCAGGGGAGGACCTACGAGCAGTACTTC.

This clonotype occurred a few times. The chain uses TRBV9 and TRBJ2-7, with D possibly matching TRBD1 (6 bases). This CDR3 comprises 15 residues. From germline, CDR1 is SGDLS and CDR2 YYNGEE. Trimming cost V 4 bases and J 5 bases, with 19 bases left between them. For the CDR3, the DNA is TGTGCCAGCAGCCCCCACCAAACAGGGTTGAACGAGCAGTACTTC. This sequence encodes CASSPHQTGLNEQYF.

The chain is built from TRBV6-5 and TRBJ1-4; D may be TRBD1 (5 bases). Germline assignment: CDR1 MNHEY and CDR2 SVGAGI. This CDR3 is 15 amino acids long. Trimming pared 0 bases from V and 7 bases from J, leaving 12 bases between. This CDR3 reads CASSYSRGPGEKLFF. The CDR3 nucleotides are TGTGCCAGCAGTTACTCGCGGGGACCGGGTGAAAAACTGTTTTTT.

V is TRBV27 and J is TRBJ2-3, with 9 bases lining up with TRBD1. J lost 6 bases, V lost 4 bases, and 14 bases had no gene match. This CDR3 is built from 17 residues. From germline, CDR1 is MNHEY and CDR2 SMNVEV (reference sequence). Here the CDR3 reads CASSSQSVQGAGDTQYF. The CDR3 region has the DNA TGTGCCAGCAGTTCGCAATCGGTACAGGGGGCAGGGGATACGCAGTATTTT.

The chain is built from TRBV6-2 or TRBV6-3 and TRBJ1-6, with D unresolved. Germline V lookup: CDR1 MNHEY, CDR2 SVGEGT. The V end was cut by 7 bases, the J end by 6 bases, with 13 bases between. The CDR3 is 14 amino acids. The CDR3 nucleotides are TGTGCCAGCACCTCACTGGACCTTAATTCACCCCTCCACTTT. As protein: CASTSLDLNSPLHF.

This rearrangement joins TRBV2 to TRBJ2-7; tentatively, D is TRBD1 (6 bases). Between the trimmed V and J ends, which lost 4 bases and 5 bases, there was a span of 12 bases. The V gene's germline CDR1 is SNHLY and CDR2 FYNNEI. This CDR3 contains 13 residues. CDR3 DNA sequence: TGTGCCAGCAGTGGTTACAGGGTGGACGAGCAGTACTTC. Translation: CASSGYRVDEQYF. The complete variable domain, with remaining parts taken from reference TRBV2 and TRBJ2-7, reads EPEVTQTPSHQVTQMGQEVILRCVPISNHLYFYWYRQILGQKVEFLVSFYNNEISEKSEIFDDQFSVERPDGSNFTLKIRSTKLEDSAMYFCASSGYRVDEQYFGPGTRLTVT.